This section outlines one TCR beta chain sequence together with its context. This specimen comes from a study of blood T cell repertoires in COVID-19. Whole-study context: Nucleic acid was either cDNA or gDNA, and it came from T cells, B-cell-depleted T cells, or PBMCs.

In the authors' workflow: Reference gene primer amplification yielded estimated nucleated cell counts. Generated by immunoSEQ multiplex PCR, the TCRdb table keeps only in-frame clones and is missing some. The DNA gave D and trimming, while V, J and clone size come from that table. The sample contains tens of thousands of clones, roughly 84% of which appear only once. Per the germline V gene, CDR1 is MNHNY and CDR2 is SVGAGI (reference sequence). After removal of 6 bases from V and 8 bases from J, the junction contained 8 bases not matched to a gene. The CDR3 consists of 14 residues. This chain links TRBV6-6 with TRBJ1-4; the match to TRBD1 covers 8 bases. Input material: peripheral blood. This receptor was identified in a woman aged 70-85 years with acute or convalescent COVID-19. CDR3 in amino acids: CASRESGGNEKLFF. The CDR3 DNA sequence: TGTGCCAGCAGGGAATCAGGGGGCAACGAAAAACTGTTTTTT.